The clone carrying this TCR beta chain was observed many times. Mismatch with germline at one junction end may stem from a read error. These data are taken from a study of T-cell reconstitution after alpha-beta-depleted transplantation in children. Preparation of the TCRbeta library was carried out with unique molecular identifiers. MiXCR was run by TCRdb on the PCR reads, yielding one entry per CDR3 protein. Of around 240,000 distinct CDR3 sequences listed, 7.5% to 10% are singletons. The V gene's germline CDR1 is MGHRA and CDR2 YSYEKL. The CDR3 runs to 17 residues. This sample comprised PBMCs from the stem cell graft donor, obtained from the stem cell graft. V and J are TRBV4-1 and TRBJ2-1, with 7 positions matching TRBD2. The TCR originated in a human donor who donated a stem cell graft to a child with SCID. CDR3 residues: CASSFKGPSRDYNEQLF. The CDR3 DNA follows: TGCGCCAGCAGCTTTAAGGGTCCCTCGCGGGACTACAATGAGCAGCTCTTC.